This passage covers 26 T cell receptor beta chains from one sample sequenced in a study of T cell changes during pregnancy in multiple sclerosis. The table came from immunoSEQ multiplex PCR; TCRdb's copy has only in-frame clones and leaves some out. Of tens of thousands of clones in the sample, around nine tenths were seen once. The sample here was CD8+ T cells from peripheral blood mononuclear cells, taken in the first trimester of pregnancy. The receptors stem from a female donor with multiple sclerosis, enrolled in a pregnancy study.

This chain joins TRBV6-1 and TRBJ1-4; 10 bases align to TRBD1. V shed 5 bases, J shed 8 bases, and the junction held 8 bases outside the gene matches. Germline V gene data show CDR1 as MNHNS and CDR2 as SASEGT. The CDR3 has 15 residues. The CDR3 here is CASSSGTGEVEKLFF. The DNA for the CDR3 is TGTGCCAGCAGTTCCGGGACAGGGGAGGTAGAAAAACTGTTTTTT.

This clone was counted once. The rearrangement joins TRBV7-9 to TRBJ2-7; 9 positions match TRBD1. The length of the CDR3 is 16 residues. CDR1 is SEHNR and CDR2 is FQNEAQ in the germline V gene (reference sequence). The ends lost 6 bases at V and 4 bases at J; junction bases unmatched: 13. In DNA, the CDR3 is TGTGCCAGCAGTTCAGCGGAAAGACAGGGGGGTTACGAGCAGTACTTC. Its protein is CASSSAERQGGYEQYF. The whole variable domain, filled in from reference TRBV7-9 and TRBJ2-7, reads DTGVSQNPRHKITKRGQNVTFRCDPISEHNRLYWYRQTLGQGPEFLTYFQNEAQLEKSRLLSDRFSAERPKGSFSTLEIQRTEQGDSAMYLCASSSAERQGGYEQYFGPGTRLTVT.

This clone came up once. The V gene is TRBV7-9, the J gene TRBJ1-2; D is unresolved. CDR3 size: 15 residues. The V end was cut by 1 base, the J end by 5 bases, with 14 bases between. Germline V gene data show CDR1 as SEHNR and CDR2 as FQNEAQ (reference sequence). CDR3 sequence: CASSLVGGGHYGYTF. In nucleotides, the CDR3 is TGTGCCAGCAGCTTAGTTGGAGGTGGCCATTATGGCTACACCTTC.

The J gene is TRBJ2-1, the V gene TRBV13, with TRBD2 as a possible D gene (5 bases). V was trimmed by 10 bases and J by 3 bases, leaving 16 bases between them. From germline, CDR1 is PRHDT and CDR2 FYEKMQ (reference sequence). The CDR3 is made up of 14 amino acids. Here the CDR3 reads CATRPSGYYNEQFF. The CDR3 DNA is TGTGCCACCCGGCCCAGCGGATACTACAATGAGCAGTTCTTC.

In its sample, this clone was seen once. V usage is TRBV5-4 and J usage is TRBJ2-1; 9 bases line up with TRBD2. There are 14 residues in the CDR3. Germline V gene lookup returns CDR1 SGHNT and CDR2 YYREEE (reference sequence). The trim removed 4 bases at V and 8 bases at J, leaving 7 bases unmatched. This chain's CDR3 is CASSPLVAGDEQFF. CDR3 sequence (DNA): TGTGCCAGCAGCCCCTTGGTAGCGGGAGATGAGCAGTTCTTC.

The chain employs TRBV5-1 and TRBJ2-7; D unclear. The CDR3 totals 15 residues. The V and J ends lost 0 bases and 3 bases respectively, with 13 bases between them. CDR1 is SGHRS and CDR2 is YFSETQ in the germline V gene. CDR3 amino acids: CASSLAPEVGYEQYF. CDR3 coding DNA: TGCGCCAGCAGCTTGGCCCCTGAGGTCGGCTACGAGCAGTACTTC.

CDR3 sequence: CASSYSGPDTQYF. Here the CDR3 DNA reads TGTGCCAGCAGTTACTCGGGGCCAGATACGCAGTATTTT. The rearrangement joins TRBV6-6 to TRBJ2-3; a possible D gene is TRBD1 (5 bases). Germline V lookup: CDR1 MNHNY, CDR2 SVGAGI (reference sequence). The V gene lost 0 bases and the J gene lost 4 bases, with 5 bases spanning the gap. This CDR3 spans 13 amino acids.

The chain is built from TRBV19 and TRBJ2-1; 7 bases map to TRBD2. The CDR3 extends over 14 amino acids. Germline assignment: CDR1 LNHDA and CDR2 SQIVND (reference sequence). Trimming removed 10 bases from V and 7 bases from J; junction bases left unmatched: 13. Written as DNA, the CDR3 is TGTGCCATTGGACTAGGGTCTGATTATAATGAGCAGTTCTTC. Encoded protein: CAIGLGSDYNEQFF.

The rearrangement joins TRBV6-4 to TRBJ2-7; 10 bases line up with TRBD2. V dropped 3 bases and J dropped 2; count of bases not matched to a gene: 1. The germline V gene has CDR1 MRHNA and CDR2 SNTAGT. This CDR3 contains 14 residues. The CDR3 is CASSEGTSAYEQYF. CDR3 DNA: TGTGCCAGCAGTGAAGGGACTAGCGCCTACGAGCAGTACTTC.

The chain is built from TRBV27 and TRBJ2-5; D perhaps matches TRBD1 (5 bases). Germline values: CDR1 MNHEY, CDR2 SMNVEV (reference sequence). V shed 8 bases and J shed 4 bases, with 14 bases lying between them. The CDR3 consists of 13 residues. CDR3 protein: CASGYHRTETQYF. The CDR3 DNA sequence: TGTGCCAGCGGGTATCACAGGACAGAGACCCAGTACTTC.

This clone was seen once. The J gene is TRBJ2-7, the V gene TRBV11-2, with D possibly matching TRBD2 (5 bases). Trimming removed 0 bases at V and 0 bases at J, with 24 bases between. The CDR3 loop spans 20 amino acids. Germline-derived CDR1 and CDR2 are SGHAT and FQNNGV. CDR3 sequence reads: CASSLEHWETSIISSYEQYF. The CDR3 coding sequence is TGTGCCAGCAGCTTAGAACACTGGGAGACAAGTATAATAAGCTCCTACGAGCAGTACTTC.

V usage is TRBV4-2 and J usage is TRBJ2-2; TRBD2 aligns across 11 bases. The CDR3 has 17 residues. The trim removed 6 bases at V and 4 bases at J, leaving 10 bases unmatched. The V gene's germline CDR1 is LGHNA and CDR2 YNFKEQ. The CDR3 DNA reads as TGTGCCAGCAGGGATAGCGGGAGGGAGGGAACCACCGGGGAGCTGTTTTTT. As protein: CASRDSGREGTTGELFF.

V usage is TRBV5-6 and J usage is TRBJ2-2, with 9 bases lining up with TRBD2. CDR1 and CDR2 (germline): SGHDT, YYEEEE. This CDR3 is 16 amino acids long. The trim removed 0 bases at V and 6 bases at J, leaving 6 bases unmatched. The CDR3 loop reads CASSLATSGHAGELFF. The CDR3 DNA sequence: TGTGCCAGCAGCTTGGCTACTAGCGGGCACGCCGGGGAGCTGTTTTTT.

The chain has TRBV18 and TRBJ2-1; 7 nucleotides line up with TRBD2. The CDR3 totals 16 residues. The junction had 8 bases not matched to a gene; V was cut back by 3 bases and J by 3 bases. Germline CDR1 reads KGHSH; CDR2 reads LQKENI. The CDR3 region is CASSPPRDYLYNEQFF. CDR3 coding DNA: TGTGCCAGCTCACCGCCCCGGGACTACCTCTACAATGAGCAGTTCTTC.

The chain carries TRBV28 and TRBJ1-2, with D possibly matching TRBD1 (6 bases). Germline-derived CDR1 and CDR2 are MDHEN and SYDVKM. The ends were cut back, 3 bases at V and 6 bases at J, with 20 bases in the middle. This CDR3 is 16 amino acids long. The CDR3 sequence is CASSLGDRGGRDGYTF. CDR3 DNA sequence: TGTGCCAGCAGTTTGGGGGACCGGGGGGGGCGCGATGGCTACACCTTC.

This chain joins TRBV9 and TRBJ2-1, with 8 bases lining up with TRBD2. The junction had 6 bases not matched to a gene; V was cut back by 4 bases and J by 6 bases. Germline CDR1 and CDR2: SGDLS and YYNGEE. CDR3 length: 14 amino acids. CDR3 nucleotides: TGTGCCAGCAGCCGGGGGGGGGCAAGCAATGAGCAGTTCTTC. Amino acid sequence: CASSRGGASNEQFF.

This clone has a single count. The CDR3 DNA reads as TGTGCCAGCAGCGTAGAGGGACAGTTCACTGAAGCTTTCTTT. The encoded protein is CASSVEGQFTEAFF. V is TRBV9 and J is TRBJ1-1; 7 bases line up with TRBD1. Trimming at V came to 0 bases and at J to 4 bases, leaving 3 bases not matched to a gene. Germline values: CDR1 SGDLS, CDR2 YYNGEE. This CDR3 comprises 14 residues.

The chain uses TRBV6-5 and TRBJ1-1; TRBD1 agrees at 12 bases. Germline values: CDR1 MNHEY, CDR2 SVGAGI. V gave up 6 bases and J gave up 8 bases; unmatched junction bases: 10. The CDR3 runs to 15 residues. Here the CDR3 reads CASSQLPGQGAEAFF. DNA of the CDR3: TGTGCCAGCAGCCAACTCCCGGGACAGGGGGCGGAAGCTTTCTTT.

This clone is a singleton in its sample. CDR3 sequence: CASSQDLDFPRFF. The CDR3 DNA reads as TGTGCCAGCAGCCAAGATCTCGACTTCCCTAGGTTCTTC. V is TRBV4-2 and J is TRBJ2-1; D not resolved. Germline V gene data show CDR1 as LGHNA and CDR2 as YNFKEQ. V was trimmed by 0 bases and J by 15 bases, leaving 15 bases between them. The CDR3 is made up of 13 amino acids.

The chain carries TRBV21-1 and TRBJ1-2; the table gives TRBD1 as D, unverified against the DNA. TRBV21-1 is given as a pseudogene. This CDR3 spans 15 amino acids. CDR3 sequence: CASSKGLDTNYGYTF. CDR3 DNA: TGTGCCAGCAGCAAAGGACTGGACACTAACTATGGCTACACCTTC.

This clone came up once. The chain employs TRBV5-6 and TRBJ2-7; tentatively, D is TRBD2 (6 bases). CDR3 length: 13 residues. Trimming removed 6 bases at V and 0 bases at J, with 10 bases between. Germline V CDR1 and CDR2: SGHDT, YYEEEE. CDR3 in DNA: TGTGCCAGCACCCCCGGGAGCTCCTACGAGCAGTACTTC. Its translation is CASTPGSSYEQYF.

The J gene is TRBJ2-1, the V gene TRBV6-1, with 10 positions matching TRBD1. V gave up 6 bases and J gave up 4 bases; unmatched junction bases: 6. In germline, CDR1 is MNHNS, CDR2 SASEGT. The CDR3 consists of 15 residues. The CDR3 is CASRRQGAEYNEQFF. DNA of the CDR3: TGTGCCAGCAGACGACAGGGGGCAGAGTACAATGAGCAGTTCTTC.

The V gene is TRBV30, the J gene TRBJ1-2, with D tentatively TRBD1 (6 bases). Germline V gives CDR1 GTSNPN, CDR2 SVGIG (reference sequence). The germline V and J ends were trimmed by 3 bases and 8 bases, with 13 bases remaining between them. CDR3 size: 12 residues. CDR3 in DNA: TGTGCCTGGAGCCTAGGGGGGGGCGGCTACACCTTC. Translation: CAWSLGGGGYTF.

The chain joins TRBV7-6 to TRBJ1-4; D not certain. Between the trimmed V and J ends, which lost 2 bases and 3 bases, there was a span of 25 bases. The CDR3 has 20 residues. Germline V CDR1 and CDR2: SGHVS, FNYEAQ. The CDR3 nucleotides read TGTGCCAGCAGCTTATTGGCGGGCGGAATCATTACAGACTCTAATGAAAAACTGTTTTTT. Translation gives CASSLLAGGIITDSNEKLFF.

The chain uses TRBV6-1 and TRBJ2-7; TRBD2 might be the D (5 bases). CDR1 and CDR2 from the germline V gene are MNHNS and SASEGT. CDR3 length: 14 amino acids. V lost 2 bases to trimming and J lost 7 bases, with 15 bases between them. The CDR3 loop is CASSELGESEEQYF. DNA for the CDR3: TGTGCCAGCAGTGAACTCGGGGAATCAGAAGAGCAGTACTTC.

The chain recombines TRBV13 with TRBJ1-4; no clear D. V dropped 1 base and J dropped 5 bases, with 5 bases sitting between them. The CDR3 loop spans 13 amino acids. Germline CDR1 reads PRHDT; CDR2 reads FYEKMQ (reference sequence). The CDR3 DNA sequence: TGTGCCAGCAGCTTAGTGGGCAATGAAAAACTGTTTTTT. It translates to CASSLVGNEKLFF.